The rows below give T cell receptor beta chains drawn from one sample of a study of tumour-infiltrating T cells in Burkitt lymphoma. Sequencing used immunoSEQ multiplex PCR; TCRdb keeps in-frame clones, though not all of them. The repertoire holds some 850 clones, with roughly three quarters as singletons. Sequencing input: tumor tissue. The source of these receptors is a human donor with diffuse large B-cell lymphoma. Some clones in this sample may be carry-over from other donors' samples. CDR3s include the opening cysteine and the closing phenylalanine or tryptophan. The D gene is left open where the match is weak. Clone size is stated in some rows and not others, as once, few, many or a class when expanded.

cdr3_aa: CASSIQNTEAFF; cdr3_nt: TGTGCCAGTAGTATACAGAACACTGAAGCTTTCTTT; v_call: TRBV19; j_call: TRBJ1-1; clone_size: once; d_call: -
cdr3_aa: CSVERDRGSGYTF; cdr3_nt: TGCAGCGTTGAAAGGGACAGGGGTTCGGGCTACACCTTC; v_call: TRBV29-1; j_call: TRBJ1-2; clone_size: -; d_call: TRBD1
cdr3_aa: CASSLGWGNAWNIQYF; cdr3_nt: TGTGCCAGTAGTCTCGGATGGGGTAATGCCTGGAACATTCAGTACTTC; v_call: TRBV19; j_call: TRBJ2-4; clone_size: few; d_call: -
cdr3_aa: CASSLDGISTDTQYF; cdr3_nt: TGTGCCAGCAGCTTAGACGGGATTAGCACAGATACGCAGTATTTT; v_call: TRBV7-2; j_call: TRBJ2-3; clone_size: -; d_call: -
cdr3_aa: CASSLSGFAYEQYF; cdr3_nt: TGTGCCAGCAGTTTATCGGGGTTCGCCTACGAGCAGTACTTC; v_call: TRBV28; j_call: TRBJ2-7; clone_size: -; d_call: -
cdr3_aa: CANTGTSGSTDTQYF; cdr3_nt: TGTGCCAATACCGGGACTAGCGGCTCCACAGATACGCAGTATTTT; v_call: TRBV2; j_call: TRBJ2-3; clone_size: few; d_call: TRBD2
cdr3_aa: CASSLEGGVAYNEQFF; cdr3_nt: TGCGCCAGCAGCTTGGAGGGGGGAGTGGCCTACAATGAGCAGTTCTTC; v_call: TRBV5-1; j_call: TRBJ2-1; clone_size: -; d_call: -
cdr3_aa: CASSLAGTGDYNEQFF; cdr3_nt: TGTGCCAGCAGTCTTGCCGGGACAGGGGACTACAATGAGCAGTTCTTC; v_call: TRBV7-2; j_call: TRBJ2-1; clone_size: -; d_call: TRBD1
cdr3_aa: CASRSFSYEQYF; cdr3_nt: TGCGCCAGCAGAAGCTTCTCCTACGAGCAGTACTTC; v_call: TRBV10-2; j_call: TRBJ2-7; clone_size: -; d_call: -
cdr3_aa: CASSKSGNQPQHF; cdr3_nt: TGTGCCAGCAGTAAGTCGGGCAATCAGCCCCAGCATTTT; v_call: TRBV6-5; j_call: TRBJ1-5; clone_size: -; d_call: -
cdr3_aa: CAWSEGSRENQPQHF; cdr3_nt: TGTGCCTGGAGCGAGGGATCCCGGGAAAATCAGCCCCAGCATTTT; v_call: TRBV30; j_call: TRBJ1-5; clone_size: -; d_call: -